Following are 32 T cell receptor beta chains from one sample sequenced in a study of yellow fever vaccine responses in identical twins. One entry per CDR3 protein, called by TCRdb with MiXCR from the RT-PCR reads. The data show 2,000 to 2,500 distinct CDR3 sequences, with about 79% seen just once and 5% to 6.5% held by the top ten. Sequenced here: T cells from blood (PBMCs), unsorted or a sorted subset (not recorded which), sampled before or after yellow fever vaccination (not recorded which). All receptors derive from a woman between 18 and 30 years old who received the yellow fever vaccine.

This sequence joins TRBV5-1 and TRBJ1-2; possibly TRBD1 for D (5 bases). CDR3 size: 13 residues. Trimming took off 4 bases at V and 2 bases at J, with 9 bases between the two ends. Germline CDR1 SGHRS, CDR2 YFSETQ. The CDR3 loop reads CASSRDSNYGYTF. The CDR3 nucleotides are TGCGCCAGCAGCCGCGACAGCAACTATGGCTACACCTTC.

The CDR3 DNA sequence: TGCGCCAGCAGCTTACAGGGGGACACTGAAGCTTTCTTT. This encodes CASSLQGDTEAFF. The rearrangement uses TRBV5-1 and TRBJ1-1; 8 positions agree with TRBD1. The trim removed 2 bases at V and 3 bases at J, leaving 0 bases unmatched. The CDR3 contains 13 residues. Germline V lookup: CDR1 SGHRS, CDR2 YFSETQ.

V and J are TRBV6-2 or TRBV6-3 and TRBJ1-6; D is unclear. Germline CDR1 is MNHEY and CDR2 is SVGEGT. CDR3 length: 16 residues. V was clipped by 4 bases and J by 0 bases, with 10 bases between them. CDR3 DNA sequence: TGTGCCAGCAGTTCCTCGATGAGCTCCTATAATTCACCCCTCCACTTT. Translated: CASSSSMSSYNSPLHF.

The rearrangement links TRBV11-3 to TRBJ2-1, with D perhaps given as TRBD1 or TRBD2 (5 bases each). The germline V and J ends were trimmed by 1 base and 2 bases, with 9 bases remaining between them. CDR3 size: 15 residues. Germline CDR1 SGHNT, CDR2 YENEEA. CDR3 protein: CASSLGGSTYNEQFF. CDR3 coding DNA: TGTGCCAGCAGCTTAGGGGGGTCCACCTACAATGAGCAGTTCTTC.

This sequence joins TRBV24-1 and TRBJ2-1, with 10 bases identical to TRBD2. The length of the CDR3 is 16 residues. The trim removed 7 bases at V and 4 bases at J, leaving 9 bases unmatched. Germline V CDR1 and CDR2: KGHDR, SFDVKD. CDR3 region: CATSTEELAGYNEQFF. CDR3 nucleotide sequence: TGTGCCACCAGCACCGAGGAACTAGCGGGGTACAATGAGCAGTTCTTC.

This chain connects TRBV5-1 to TRBJ1-1; a possible D gene is TRBD1 (6 bases). This CDR3 has 15 amino acids. Germline loops: CDR1 SGHRS, CDR2 YFSETQ. V lost 1 base to trimming and J lost 0 bases, with 10 bases between them. The CDR3: CASSLTGTMNTEAFF. CDR3 DNA sequence: TGCGCCAGCAGCTTGACAGGGACCATGAACACTGAAGCTTTCTTT.

CDR3 coding DNA: TGTGCCAGCAGCTTAGGGACCCCTAACACAGATACGCAGTATTTT. Amino acids: CASSLGTPNTDTQYF. The rearrangement links TRBV7-3 to TRBJ2-3; D possibly uses TRBD1 or TRBD2 (5 bases each). The CDR3 has 15 residues. V was trimmed by 2 bases and J by 2 bases, leaving 11 bases between them. The germline V gene has CDR1 SGHTA and CDR2 FQGTGA.

The V call is TRBV29-1, the J call TRBJ2-5; D remains ambiguous. V was trimmed by 4 bases and J by 0 bases, leaving 6 bases between them. Germline CDR1 SQVTM, CDR2 ANQGSEA. The CDR3 runs 12 residues. CDR3 region: CSVGRNQETQYF. For the CDR3, the DNA is TGCAGCGTTGGGCGGAACCAAGAGACCCAGTACTTC.

The CDR3 region is CSVETGPQETQYF. DNA of the CDR3: TGCAGCGTTGAAACAGGGCCCCAAGAGACCCAGTACTTC. V is TRBV29-1 and J is TRBJ2-5, with D possibly TRBD1 on 6 matching bases. Germline V CDR1 and CDR2: SQVTM, ANQGSEA. The CDR3 is 13 amino acids. Between the trimmed V and J ends, which lost 2 bases and 1 base, there was a span of 8 bases.

This clonotype was counted between two and nine times. The CDR3 is CASSWGPATNEKLFF. Here the CDR3 DNA reads TGTGCCAGCAGCTGGGGTCCCGCAACTAATGAAAAACTGTTTTTT. V gene TRBV5-6 combines with J gene TRBJ1-4, with D uncertain. V dropped 3 bases and J dropped 0 bases, with 9 bases sitting between them. The CDR3 covers 15 residues. The germline V gene has CDR1 SGHDT and CDR2 YYEEEE.

The rearrangement links TRBV12-3 or TRBV12-4 to TRBJ1-2, with TRBD1 matching 8 bases. CDR3 length: 14 amino acids. J lost 2 bases, V lost 6 bases, and 5 bases had no gene match. The DNA of the CDR3 is TGTGCCAGCAGCCGGGGACAGGCAAACTATGGCTACACCTTC. This translates into CASSRGQANYGYTF.

The chain combines TRBV13 with TRBJ2-1, with TRBD2 matching 9 bases. The V segment lost 7 bases and the J segment 10 bases; nucleotides outside the gene matches: 14. The germline gives CDR1 PRHDT, CDR2 FYEKMQ (reference sequence). The CDR3 length is 15 residues. CDR3 coding DNA: TGTGCCAGCACCGAAATGATAGCGGGAGTCGGCGAGCAGTTCTTC. Its protein product is CASTEMIAGVGEQFF.

The chain combines TRBV3-1 with TRBJ1-6; weak D call: TRBD1 (5 bases). In germline, CDR1 is LGHDT, CDR2 YNNKEL (reference sequence). The CDR3 spans 14 residues. V was shortened by 4 bases and J by 12 bases, with 16 bases between the two germline ends. The CDR3: CASSLSQGGGPLHF. In nucleotides, the CDR3 is TGTGCCAGCAGCCTCTCCCAAGGTGGGGGACCCCTCCACTTT. The variable domain in full, with the rest retrieved from reference TRBV3-1 and TRBJ1-6, is DTAVSQTPKYLVTQMGNDKSIKCEQNLGHDTMYWYKQDSKKFLKIMFSYNNKELIINETVPNRFSPKSPDKAHLNLHINSLELGDSAVYFCASSLSQGGGPLHFGNGTRLTVT.

This clonotype showed up just a few times. The V gene is TRBV10-3, the J gene TRBJ2-7; 12 bases match TRBD2. V lost 10 bases and J lost 2; bases outside the gene matches: 6. The germline V gene encodes CDR1 ENHRY and CDR2 SYGVKD. The length of the CDR3 is 14 residues. CDR3 coding DNA: TGTGCCACAAAGACTAGCGGGGGCACCTACGAGCAGTACGTC. Translated: CATKTSGGTYEQYV.

The CDR3 protein is CAISLNGASSGNTIYF. CDR3 coding DNA: TGTGCCATCAGTTTAAACGGAGCGAGCTCTGGAAACACCATATATTTT. The V gene is TRBV10-3, the J gene TRBJ1-3; D ambiguous. With 5 bases removed from V and 0 bases from J, the gap between germline ends came to 14 bases. Germline loops: CDR1 ENHRY, CDR2 SYGVKD. The CDR3 runs 16 residues.

The rearrangement joins TRBV13 to TRBJ2-3, with TRBD2 identical over 10 bases. This CDR3 comprises 16 residues. The V and J ends lost 8 bases and 6 bases, in that order; junction bases with no gene match: 14. CDR1 PRHDT and CDR2 FYEKMQ come from the germline V gene (reference sequence). CDR3 DNA sequence: TGTGCCAGCCTCCCTATGAGCGGGGGGGGTACGGATACGCAGTATTTT. It translates to CASLPMSGGGTDTQYF.

The chain has TRBV28 and TRBJ2-1; maybe TRBD2 (7 bases). CDR3 length equals 16 residues. The V gene's germline CDR1 is MDHEN and CDR2 SYDVKM. Trimming left V 4 bases short and J 2 bases short, with 15 bases between. For the CDR3, the DNA is TGTGCCAGCAGTTATGGGGGGGCCCCTGCCTACAATGAGCAGTTCTTC. Encoded protein: CASSYGGAPAYNEQFF. The full variable domain, its missing parts supplied by reference TRBV28 and TRBJ2-1, is DVKVTQSSRYLVKRTGEKVFLECVQDMDHENMFWYRQDPGLGLRLIYFSYDVKMKEKGDIPEGYSVSREKKERFSLILESASTNQTSMYLCASSYGGAPAYNEQFFGPGTRLTVL.

V and J are TRBV19 and TRBJ2-2; D remains unclear. V lost 8 bases to trimming and J lost 4 bases, with 8 bases between them. This CDR3 has 12 amino acids. Per germline, CDR1 LNHDA and CDR2 SQIVND (reference sequence). CDR3 in amino acids: CASSFSTGELFF. The CDR3 DNA sequence: TGTGCCAGTTCATTTTCCACCGGGGAGCTGTTTTTT.

This clonotype was detected only a few times. The chain has TRBV11-1 and TRBJ2-7; D not certain. Germline V gene lookup returns CDR1 SGHAT and CDR2 FQDESV (reference sequence). The CDR3 has 14 amino acids. Trimming pared 4 bases from V and 2 bases from J, leaving 12 bases between. CDR3 DNA: TGTGCCAGCAGCTCTACCGGCCCGCCCTACGAGCAGTACTTC. As protein: CASSSTGPPYEQYF.

This chain links TRBV28 with TRBJ1-1; TRBD1 aligns across 9 bases. CDR3 length equals 15 residues. Trimming removed 6 bases from V and 2 bases from J; junction bases left unmatched: 7. Germline CDR1 and CDR2: MDHEN and SYDVKM. The CDR3 DNA sequence: TGTGCCAGCAGACGACGACAGGGGGGTAACACTGAAGCTTTCTTT. This codes for CASRRRQGGNTEAFF.

The rearrangement joins TRBV7-3 to TRBJ2-1; D is ambiguous. Germline loops: CDR1 SGHTA, CDR2 FQGTGA. V lost 2 bases and J 6 bases, leaving 8 bases between the germline ends. The CDR3 sequence is 13 residues long. CDR3 protein: CASSLGPLNEQFF. As DNA, the CDR3 is TGTGCCAGCAGCTTAGGCCCTCTCAATGAGCAGTTCTTC.

The rearrangement uses TRBV11-1 and TRBJ2-1; 12 nucleotides align to TRBD2. The germline gives CDR1 SGHAT, CDR2 FQDESV (reference sequence). J was trimmed by 7 bases and V by 3 bases; bases with no gene match: 4. The CDR3 runs 15 residues. Written as DNA, the CDR3 is TGTGCCAGCAGCTTTGGGCTAGCGGGGGGGAATGAGCAGTTCTTC. Amino acids: CASSFGLAGGNEQFF. Full variable domain (remainder filled in from reference TRBV11-1 and TRBJ2-1): EAEVAQSPRYKITEKSQAVAFWCDPISGHATLYWYRQILGQGPELLVQFQDESVVDDSQLPKDRFSAERLKGVDSTLKIQPAELGDSAMYLCASSFGLAGGNEQFFGPGTRLTVL.

The V and J genes are TRBV7-6 and TRBJ2-1, with 7 bases identical to TRBD2. The CDR3 length is 19 residues. Germline trimming cut 5 bases from V and 0 bases from J; bases unmatched to any gene: 16. Germline CDR1 reads SGHVS; CDR2 reads FNYEAQ. The CDR3 region has the DNA TGTGCCAGCAGCCAAAATTGGGACTACCCTTACAGCTCCTACAATGAGCAGTTCTTC. Protein product: CASSQNWDYPYSSYNEQFF.

This sequence joins TRBV6-5 and TRBJ1-1, with 7 nucleotides matching TRBD1. This CDR3 is 16 amino acids long. The germline V gene encodes CDR1 MNHEY and CDR2 SVGAGI. Unmatched junction bases numbered 7, after V lost 2 bases and J lost 1 base. The CDR3 region has the DNA TGTGCCAGCAGTTACAACAGGGGACAACGGAACACTGAAGCTTTCTTT. Its translation is CASSYNRGQRNTEAFF.

V and J are TRBV4-1 and TRBJ2-5, with a weak D call TRBD2 (6 bases). This CDR3 is built from 17 residues. Germline CDR1 reads MGHRA; CDR2 reads YSYEKL. V was trimmed by 1 base and J by 2 bases, leaving 17 bases between them. CDR3 sequence (DNA): TGCGCCAGCAGCCAAGTCTTAGTTTCTAGCGAGCAAGAGACCCAGTACTTC. Protein sequence: CASSQVLVSSEQETQYF.

The chain combines TRBV2 with TRBJ2-2; tentatively, D is TRBD1 or TRBD2 (5 bases each). The CDR3 is 14 residues long. Germline-derived CDR1 and CDR2 are SNHLY and FYNNEI. The V end was cut by 11 bases, the J end by 6 bases, with 19 bases between. The DNA of the CDR3 is TGTGCCGGACGCGTCGGGACCGACTCCGGGGAGCTGTTTTTT. This sequence encodes CAGRVGTDSGELFF. The variable domain in full, with the rest retrieved from reference TRBV2 and TRBJ2-2, is EPEVTQTPSHQVTQMGQEVILRCVPISNHLYFYWYRQILGQKVEFLVSFYNNEISEKSEIFDDQFSVERPDGSNFTLKIRSTKLEDSAMYFCAGRVGTDSGELFFGEGSRLTVL.

The J gene is TRBJ1-1, the V gene TRBV29-1, with D possibly being TRBD1 (6 bases). CDR3 length: 13 amino acids. From germline, CDR1 is SQVTM and CDR2 ANQGSEA. Trimming removed 5 bases at V and 0 bases at J, with 10 bases between. DNA of the CDR3: TGCAGCGTTTGTTGGGGGCTGAACACTGAAGCTTTCTTT. It specifies CSVCWGLNTEAFF.

This clonotype was seen only once. The rearrangement links TRBV13 to TRBJ1-1; the D is unclear. With 5 bases removed from V and 0 bases from J, the gap between germline ends came to 7 bases. From germline, CDR1 is PRHDT and CDR2 FYEKMQ (reference sequence). The CDR3 runs to 13 residues. CDR3 sequence reads: CASSRVLNTEAFF. As DNA, the CDR3 is TGTGCCAGCAGCAGGGTGTTGAACACTGAAGCTTTCTTT.

This rearrangement joins TRBV20-1 to TRBJ1-1, with D unresolved. The germline V gene encodes CDR1 DFQATT and CDR2 SNEGSKA (reference sequence). This CDR3 is built from 13 residues. V was pared by 0 bases and J by 5 bases, with 10 bases between. The CDR3, as DNA: TGCAGTGCTAGAGAGGTGGGGAGGACTGAAGCTTTCTTT. Its protein product is CSAREVGRTEAFF.

The chain carries TRBV3-1 and TRBJ2-7, with D tentatively TRBD2 (5 bases). The V and J ends lost 6 bases and 2 bases respectively, with 26 bases between them. The CDR3 consists of 18 residues. CDR1 is LGHDT and CDR2 is YNNKEL in the germline V gene (reference sequence). The CDR3 DNA sequence: TGTGCCAGCAGGGGCCCCACCGGGCCCGAAGCTAGCCCCTACGAGCAGTACTTC. Protein product: CASRGPTGPEASPYEQYF.

This clonotype appeared once. The chain carries TRBV11-1 and TRBJ2-1, with 13 bases identical to TRBD2. CDR3 length equals 16 residues. CDR1 is SGHAT and CDR2 is FQDESV in the germline V gene (reference sequence). V lost 5 bases to trimming and J lost 9 bases; unmatched junction nucleotides: 10. CDR3 sequence (DNA): TGTGCCAGCAGCACTGATACTAGCGGGAGGGCCTTTGAGCAGTTCTTC. It translates to CASSTDTSGRAFEQFF.

The V call is TRBV10-3, the J call TRBJ2-3; D gene ambiguous. Between the trimmed V and J ends, which lost 0 bases and 3 bases, there was a span of 4 bases. Germline-derived CDR1 and CDR2 are ENHRY and SYGVKD. This CDR3 is 13 amino acids long. CDR3 region: CAISESQTDTQYF. In DNA form, the CDR3 reads TGTGCCATCAGTGAGTCTCAGACAGATACGCAGTATTTT.